Following are 21 T cell receptor beta chains from one sample sequenced in a study of beta chain features in type 1 diabetes. Study observations and caveats: TCRB CDR3s were moderately but significantly shorter in Type 1 diabetes patients in all four CD4+ subsets.

All of the isolated RNA was reverse transcribed, so expressed TCRB transcripts were sequenced. Method: immunoSEQ multiplex PCR; TCRdb's copy keeps in-frame clones and lacks some. The sample yields under 250,000 clones, 14% seen once. Their target antigens are unknown. The specimen was naive CD4+ T cells from blood. These receptors all come from a man aged 25 to 40 with type 1 diabetes.

This clone appeared a few times. The rearrangement links TRBV7-8 to TRBJ1-2; tentative D call: TRBD1 (5 bases). V lost 1 base and J lost 5, with 17 bases in between. In germline, CDR1 is SGHVS, CDR2 FQNEAQ. The CDR3 extends over 16 amino acids. The CDR3 sequence: CASSLGTLPLVYGYTF. The CDR3 DNA sequence: TGTGCCAGCAGCTTAGGGACATTACCTCTTGTATATGGCTACACCTTC. Supplemented by reference TRBV7-8 and TRBJ1-2, the full variable domain reads GAGVSQSPRYKVAKRGQDVALRCDPISGHVSLFWYQQALGQGPEFLTYFQNEAQLDKSGLPSDRFFAERPEGSVSTLKIQRTQQEDSAVYLCASSLGTLPLVYGYTFGSGTRLTVV.

This clone showed up just a few times. The chain carries TRBV7-2 and TRBJ2-1; 10 nucleotides align to TRBD2. Germline lookup yields CDR1 SGHTA and CDR2 FQGNSA. With V trimmed by 7 bases and J by 6 bases, 12 bases remained unmatched. CDR3 length: 16 residues. CDR3 protein: CASTGVAGGPSNEQFF. The CDR3 DNA reads as TGTGCCAGCACTGGGGTAGCGGGGGGCCCATCCAATGAGCAGTTCTTC. The whole variable domain, filled in from reference TRBV7-2 and TRBJ2-1, reads GAGVSQSPSNKVTEKGKDVELRCDPISGHTALYWYRQSLGQGLEFLIYFQGNSAPDKSGLPSDRFSAERTGGSVSTLTIQRTQQEDSAVYLCASTGVAGGPSNEQFFGPGTRLTVL.

J is TRBJ2-3 and V is TRBV7-9, with D possibly being TRBD1 (5 bases). Trimming cost V 5 bases and J 2 bases, with 17 bases left between them. CDR1 and CDR2 (germline): SEHNR, FQNEAQ (reference sequence). CDR3 length equals 16 residues. CDR3 DNA: TGTGCCAGCAGCCATCAGGGTTCCAAGGTCACAGATACGCAGTATTTT. It yields the protein CASSHQGSKVTDTQYF. The full variable domain, in which reference TRBV7-9 and TRBJ2-3 provide the parts outside the CDR3, is DTGVSQNPRHKITKRGQNVTFRCDPISEHNRLYWYRQTLGQGPEFLTYFQNEAQLEKSRLLSDRFSAERPKGSFSTLEIQRTEQGDSAMYLCASSHQGSKVTDTQYFGPGTRLTVL.

There are a few counts of this clone. V usage is TRBV19 and J usage is TRBJ2-4; 7 positions agree with TRBD1. CDR3 length: 16 residues. The germline gives CDR1 LNHDA, CDR2 SQIVND (reference sequence). V lost 8 bases and J lost 0; bases outside the gene matches: 10. The DNA of the CDR3 is TGTGCCAGTCGCCGCCCACAGGGGATAGCCAAAAACATTCAGTACTTC. This sequence encodes CASRRPQGIAKNIQYF.

This clone was seen a handful of times. J is TRBJ1-1 and V is TRBV19, with D possibly matching TRBD1 (6 bases). V was shortened by 6 bases and J by 1 base, with 12 bases between the two germline ends. Germline values: CDR1 LNHDA, CDR2 SQIVND (reference sequence). The CDR3 runs 14 residues. DNA of the CDR3: TGTGCCAGTAGCGAGACAGGAGAGAACACTGAAGCTTTCTTT. As protein: CASSETGENTEAFF. The entire variable domain, with the rest obtained from reference TRBV19 and TRBJ1-1, is as follows: DGGITQSPKYLFRKEGQNVTLSCEQNLNHDAMYWYRQDPGQGLRLIYYSQIVNDFQKGDIAEGYSVSREKKESFPLTVTSAQKNPTAFYLCASSETGENTEAFFGQGTRLTVV.

In this sample, this clone turned up a few times. J is TRBJ1-2 and V is TRBV2; 7 bases fit TRBD1. Per the germline V gene, CDR1 is SNHLY and CDR2 is FYNNEI. Trimming removed 5 bases from V and 4 bases from J; junction bases left unmatched: 4. The CDR3 spans 13 residues. The CDR3 sequence is CASSLTGVYGYTF. Written as DNA, the CDR3 is TGTGCCAGCAGTCTAACAGGGGTCTATGGCTACACCTTC.

The J gene is TRBJ2-1, the V gene TRBV19, with D possibly being TRBD1 (6 bases). Germline values: CDR1 LNHDA, CDR2 SQIVND (reference sequence). The CDR3 is 16 residues long. Trimming took off 5 bases at V and 0 bases at J, with 14 bases between the two ends. Written as DNA, the CDR3 is TGTGCCAGTAGTGGGAACAGGGCGAGCTCCTACAATGAGCAGTTCTTC. Protein product: CASSGNRASSYNEQFF.

The rearrangement uses TRBV27 and TRBJ1-5, with 8 nucleotides matching TRBD1. The CDR3 sequence is 13 residues long. With 5 bases clipped from V and 10 bases from J, the junction kept 7 bases outside the gene matches. The V gene's germline CDR1 is MNHEY and CDR2 SMNVEV (reference sequence). CDR3 in amino acids: CASSPPDREPQHF. The CDR3 bases are TGTGCCAGCAGTCCCCCGGACAGGGAACCCCAGCATTTT.

This clone was detected only a few times. The chain uses TRBV29-1 and TRBJ1-2; weak D call: TRBD1 (5 bases). Deletions cut 4 bases from V and 5 bases from J, with 11 bases between. CDR1 is SQVTM and CDR2 is ANQGSEA in the germline V gene. The CDR3 is 12 residues long. This CDR3 is CSVVTPGYGYTF. For the CDR3, the DNA is TGCAGCGTTGTTACCCCAGGGTATGGCTACACCTTC.

J is TRBJ2-1 and V is TRBV6-1; a weak D match, TRBD2 (5 bases). CDR1 and CDR2 from the germline V gene are MNHNS and SASEGT. Deletions cut 7 bases from V and 5 bases from J, with 18 bases between. This CDR3 is 15 amino acids long. The CDR3 loop is CASKGAALGDNEQFF. Here the CDR3 DNA reads TGTGCCAGCAAAGGTGCGGCACTAGGAGACAATGAGCAGTTCTTC.

This clone has just a few counts. V and J are TRBV7-9 and TRBJ2-2; 8 nucleotides line up with TRBD1. The V and J ends lost 5 bases and 4 bases, in that order; junction bases with no gene match: 18. CDR3 length: 19 amino acids. The V gene's germline CDR1 is SEHNR and CDR2 FQNEAQ (reference sequence). The CDR3: CASSGPRFTGTGLTGELFF. Written as DNA, the CDR3 is TGTGCCAGCAGCGGCCCAAGGTTTACCGGGACAGGTCTCACCGGGGAGCTGTTTTTT.

This clone was seen more than once but under ten times. The V and J genes are TRBV30 and TRBJ2-7; a weak D match, TRBD1 (5 bases). In germline, CDR1 is GTSNPN, CDR2 SVGIG (reference sequence). Trimming pared 0 bases from V and 3 bases from J, leaving 12 bases between. The CDR3 loop spans 14 amino acids. The CDR3 bases are TGTGCCTGGAGTGTACAGGAAGACAACTACGAGCAGTACTTC. Translation gives CAWSVQEDNYEQYF.

This clone appeared a few times. The chain uses TRBV30 and TRBJ2-5; 9 bases are a match to TRBD1. Trimming took 2 bases from V and 5 from J; bases not matched to a gene: 3. The CDR3 has 13 amino acids. Looked up from germline, CDR1 is GTSNPN and CDR2 is SVGIG (reference sequence). This CDR3 reads CAWSTGGRETQYF. CDR3 in DNA: TGTGCCTGGAGTACAGGGGGCAGGGAGACCCAGTACTTC.

The chain has TRBV5-1 and TRBJ2-5, with D possibly being TRBD2 (5 bases). CDR3 length equals 14 residues. V lost 0 bases to trimming and J lost 1 base, with 7 bases between them. Germline CDR1 reads SGHRS; CDR2 reads YFSETQ. In nucleotides, the CDR3 is TGCGCCAGCAGCTTGGCAGCGGCCCAAGAGACCCAGTACTTC. Its protein is CASSLAAAQETQYF.

This rearrangement joins TRBV6-5 to TRBJ2-1, with 9 bases fitting TRBD1. The junction had 5 bases not matched to a gene; V was cut back by 7 bases and J by 7 bases. Germline loops: CDR1 MNHEY, CDR2 SVGAGI. The CDR3 loop spans 13 amino acids. The CDR3 DNA reads TGTGCCAGCAATACAGGGGGCGGGAATGAGCAGTTCTTC. Translation gives CASNTGGGNEQFF.

In its sample, this clone was seen a few times. The chain has TRBV5-1 and TRBJ1-1; D is unclear. CDR1 is SGHRS and CDR2 is YFSETQ in the germline V gene. The CDR3 has 15 residues. Trimming stripped 0 bases from V and 2 bases from J, with 11 bases between. CDR3: CASSLVPGLNTEAFF. In DNA form, the CDR3 reads TGCGCCAGCAGCTTGGTGCCAGGACTTAACACTGAAGCTTTCTTT.

The rearrangement joins TRBV2 to TRBJ2-1; 10 bases are a match to TRBD1. The CDR3 is made up of 14 amino acids. Germline CDR1 SNHLY, CDR2 FYNNEI. The V and J ends lost 6 bases and 8 bases, in that order; junction bases with no gene match: 7. CDR3 coding DNA: TGTGCCAGCAGGGGGAGGGACAGGGGCGATGAGCAGTTCTTC. Amino acids: CASRGRDRGDEQFF. The variable domain in full, completed from reference TRBV2 and TRBJ2-1, reads EPEVTQTPSHQVTQMGQEVILRCVPISNHLYFYWYRQILGQKVEFLVSFYNNEISEKSEIFDDQFSVERPDGSNFTLKIRSTKLEDSAMYFCASRGRDRGDEQFFGPGTRLTVL.

The DNA of the CDR3 is TGTGCCAGCAGCTCGAATCGGGTCGGTGAAGCTTTCTTT. Translation gives CASSSNRVGEAFF. The V call is TRBV7-9, the J call TRBJ1-1, with D hard to call. The germline V and J ends were trimmed by 4 bases and 7 bases, with 13 bases remaining between them. CDR3 length: 13 residues. Germline lookup yields CDR1 SEHNR and CDR2 FQNEAQ (reference sequence).

This clone was seen more than once but under ten times. J is TRBJ2-1 and V is TRBV5-1; possible D gene TRBD2, 6 bases. V was trimmed by 5 bases and J by 1 base, leaving 16 bases between them. CDR1 SGHRS and CDR2 YFSETQ come from the germline V gene. CDR3 length: 16 amino acids. Here the CDR3 reads CASRVAGLSSYNEQFF. The CDR3 DNA reads as TGCGCCAGCAGGGTGGCGGGACTCTCATCCTACAATGAGCAGTTCTTC.

This chain uses TRBV18 with TRBJ2-1; 8 positions match TRBD1. The germline V gene encodes CDR1 KGHSH and CDR2 LQKENI. The V segment lost 6 bases and the J segment 7 bases; nucleotides outside the gene matches: 11. The CDR3 has 15 amino acids. The CDR3: CASSPDRGNGNEQFF. The CDR3 DNA is TGTGCCAGCTCCCCCGACAGGGGTAATGGGAATGAGCAGTTCTTC.

The chain links TRBV5-4 to TRBJ2-5; TRBD1 is a possible D gene (6 bases). This CDR3 region has 12 residues. Trimming stripped 4 bases from V and 8 bases from J, with 12 bases between. From germline, CDR1 is SGHNT and CDR2 YYREEE (reference sequence). CDR3 nucleotides: TGTGCCAGCAGCGCAACAGGGTCCACCCAGTACTTC. Translation gives CASSATGSTQYF.